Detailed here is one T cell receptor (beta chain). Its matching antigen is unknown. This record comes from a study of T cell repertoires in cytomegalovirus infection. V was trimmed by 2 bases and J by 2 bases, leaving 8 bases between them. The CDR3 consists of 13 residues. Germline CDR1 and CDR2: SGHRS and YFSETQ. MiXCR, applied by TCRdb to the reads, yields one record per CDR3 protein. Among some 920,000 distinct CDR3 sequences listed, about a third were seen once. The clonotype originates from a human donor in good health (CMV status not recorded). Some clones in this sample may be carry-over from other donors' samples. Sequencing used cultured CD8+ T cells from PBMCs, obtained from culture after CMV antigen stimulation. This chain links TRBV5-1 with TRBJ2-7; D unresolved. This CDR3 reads CASSLGIAYEQYF. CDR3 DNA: TGCGCCAGCAGCTTAGGAATCGCCTACGAGCAGTACTTC.